The 14 T cell receptor beta chains below were found in one sample sequenced in a study of blood T cell repertoires in COVID-19. Profiled with immunoSEQ multiplex PCR; TCRdb holds only in-frame clones, not every one. The sample lists around 460,000 clones, around nine tenths occurring once. The sequencing input was peripheral blood. Every receptor here comes from a young man with COVID-19, enrolled during active disease.

In DNA, the CDR3 is TGTGCCAGCCGGCGACCGGGAGGCGGGGAGCTGTTTTTT. Protein product: CASRRPGGGELFF. V gene TRBV27 combines with J gene TRBJ2-2, with 7 bases fitting TRBD2. Trimming removed 8 bases from V and 7 bases from J; junction bases left unmatched: 7. Germline loops: CDR1 MNHEY, CDR2 SMNVEV (reference sequence). The CDR3 is 13 residues long.

The chain's CDR3 is CATSDLQGIEQFF. The CDR3 DNA sequence: TGTGCCACCAGTGATTTGCAGGGGATTGAGCAGTTCTTC. The rearrangement links TRBV24-1 to TRBJ2-1; tentative D call: TRBD1 (6 bases). The CDR3 loop spans 13 amino acids. Germline CDR1 reads KGHDR; CDR2 reads SFDVKD. Trimming took off 0 bases at V and 9 bases at J, with 8 bases between the two ends.

V is TRBV21-1 and J is TRBJ2-5; TRBD2, as called in the table, went unchecked against the DNA. TRBV21-1 is labeled a pseudogene. The CDR3 covers 15 residues. The CDR3 loop reads CASSKEGLRDETQYF. The DNA of the CDR3 is TGTGCCAGCAGCAAAGAGGGGCTGCGGGACGAGACCCAGTACTTC.

J is TRBJ2-1 and V is TRBV7-9; the D gene is possibly TRBD1 (5 bases). Per germline, CDR1 SEHNR and CDR2 FQNEAQ (reference sequence). CDR3 length: 14 amino acids. Trimming removed 5 bases from V and 2 bases from J, with 10 bases in between. This chain's CDR3 is CASSPRQPYNEQFF. For the CDR3, the DNA is TGTGCCAGCAGCCCTCGACAGCCCTACAATGAGCAGTTCTTC.

The rearrangement uses TRBV6-5 and TRBJ2-7, with 10 bases matching TRBD1. The CDR3 totals 15 residues. CDR1 is MNHEY, CDR2 SVGAGI, per germline. V lost 7 bases and J lost 3; bases outside the gene matches: 9. CDR3 region: CASTRGRTGGYEQYF. The CDR3 DNA reads TGTGCCAGCACTCGGGGTCGGACAGGGGGCTACGAGCAGTACTTC.

The V call is TRBV27, the J call TRBJ2-5; 7 nucleotides match TRBD2. The CDR3 is made up of 15 amino acids. V dropped 6 bases and J dropped 2; count of bases not matched to a gene: 9. CDR1 and CDR2 from the germline V gene are MNHEY and SMNVEV (reference sequence). The chain's CDR3 is CASRGEGRQQETQYF. CDR3 bases: TGTGCCAGCAGGGGGGAGGGGCGGCAGCAAGAGACCCAGTACTTC.

This chain joins TRBV5-6 and TRBJ1-6; tentatively, D is TRBD1 (6 bases). The V and J ends lost 2 bases and 0 bases respectively, with 12 bases between them. Germline CDR1 is SGHDT and CDR2 is YYEEEE. The CDR3 contains 17 residues. For the CDR3, the DNA is TGTGCCAGCAGCTTCTGGCAGGGGCACTCCTATAATTCACCCCTCCACTTT. This gives the protein CASSFWQGHSYNSPLHF.

V and J are TRBV6-5 and TRBJ2-1, with D unclear. From germline, CDR1 is MNHEY and CDR2 SVGAGI. The CDR3 is made up of 14 amino acids. With 2 bases removed from V and 0 bases from J, the gap between germline ends came to 5 bases. The CDR3 DNA follows: TGTGCCAGCAGTTACCTGAGCTCCTACAATGAGCAGTTCTTC. Encoded protein: CASSYLSSYNEQFF.

The V and J genes are TRBV7-3 and TRBJ2-1, with TRBD2 identical over 11 bases. V was pared by 0 bases and J by 5 bases, with 3 bases of the junction left unmatched. The CDR3 is 16 amino acids. The germline gives CDR1 SGHTA, CDR2 FQGTGA. This CDR3 is CASSLTLAGGHNEQFF. The CDR3 DNA reads TGTGCCAGCAGCTTAACGCTAGCGGGAGGACACAATGAGCAGTTCTTC.

This chain joins TRBV7-2 and TRBJ2-2; maybe TRBD1 (6 bases). The CDR3 has 15 amino acids. V lost 9 bases to trimming and J lost 0 bases, with 14 bases between them. Germline CDR1 SGHTA, CDR2 FQGNSA. In DNA, the CDR3 is TGTGCCAGACCGACGGACAGTACGAACACCGGGGAGCTGTTTTTT. It encodes CARPTDSTNTGELFF. Variable domain in full (rest from reference TRBV7-2 and TRBJ2-2): GAGVSQSPSNKVTEKGKDVELRCDPISGHTALYWYRQSLGQGLEFLIYFQGNSAPDKSGLPSDRFSAERTGGSVSTLTIQRTQQEDSAVYLCARPTDSTNTGELFFGEGSRLTVL.

The rearrangement links TRBV18 to TRBJ1-1, with 8 bases fitting TRBD1. J was trimmed by 0 bases and V by 3 bases; bases with no gene match: 9. CDR1 and CDR2 (germline): KGHSH, LQKENI. The CDR3 extends over 17 amino acids. The CDR3 sequence is CASSPLQGGGMNTEAFF. CDR3 DNA sequence: TGTGCCAGCTCACCCTTACAGGGGGGCGGGATGAACACTGAAGCTTTCTTT.

The gene calls are TRBV28 and TRBJ2-2, with D possibly matching TRBD2 (6 bases). V was pared by 3 bases and J by 6 bases, with 20 bases between. This CDR3 has 17 amino acids. Germline V gene sequence: CDR1 MDHEN, CDR2 SYDVKM. Written as DNA, the CDR3 is TGTGCCAGCAGTTTCGCCCCAAGGAGGGATAGGTCCGGGGAGCTGTTTTTT. Amino acids: CASSFAPRRDRSGELFF.

The chain couples TRBV7-9 to TRBJ2-1, with TRBD2 matching 8 bases. The CDR3 has 16 amino acids. Germline V gives CDR1 SEHNR, CDR2 FQNEAQ (reference sequence). With 4 bases clipped from V and 1 base from J, the junction kept 6 bases outside the gene matches. CDR3 DNA: TGTGCCAGCAGCTCGGGACTAGGTAGGTCCTACAATGAGCAGTTCTTC. It encodes CASSSGLGRSYNEQFF.

This rearrangement joins TRBV29-1 to TRBJ2-7, with a possible D match to TRBD1 (5 bases). The germline CDR1 and CDR2 sequences are SQVTM and ANQGSEA. The CDR3 is made up of 13 amino acids. The germline V and J ends were trimmed by 6 bases and 6 bases, with 18 bases remaining between them. CDR3 DNA: TGCAGCGTCTCTCCGCAGGGTTCGGGCGAGCAGTACTTC. Residues: CSVSPQGSGEQYF.